Listed below are T cell receptor beta chains from one sample, sequenced in a study of CD4 T cells in relation to SARS-CoV-2 and coronaviruses. Produced via immunoSEQ multiplex PCR; TCRdb's table is partial and in-frame only. The repertoire holds about 60,000 clones, about 95% seen once, with roughly 0.14% in the top ten. The sequencing sample was made of naive CD4+ T cells from PBMCs. The receptor set was obtained from a human donor in good health. CDR3s include the opening cysteine and the closing phenylalanine or tryptophan. D genes are given only for firm matches. Clone size is not always given. Where it is, it says once, few, many or a class for expanded clones.

j_call v_call clone_size d_call cdr3_nt cdr3_aa
TRBJ2-1 TRBV3-1/TRBV3-2 NA TRBD2 TGTGCCAGCAGCCAAGTTCGACGGGAGGGCCTTCGTGAGCAGTTCTTC CASSQVRREGLREQFF
TRBJ2-6 TRBV5-1 NA NA TGCGCCAGCAGCACTCGGCCGACAGAAGGGGCCAACGTCCTGACTTTC CASSTRPTEGANVLTF
TRBJ2-3 TRBV5-1 NA TRBD2 TGCGCCAGCAGCTTTACTTGGGCTAGCGGGACGGGAACCACAGATACGCAGTATTTT CASSFTWASGTGTTDTQYF
TRBJ2-6 TRBV27 NA TRBD2 TGTGCCAGCAGCCCCGCTGCGGGAGCTCCTGGGGCCAACGTCCTGACTTTC CASSPAAGAPGANVLTF
TRBJ1-1 TRBV6-1 NA NA TGTGCCAGCAGTGAAGCTGCCGGCTTGGGTCGGGGGTTTGAAGCTTTCTTT CASSEAAGLGRGFEAFF
TRBJ2-3 TRBV3-1/TRBV3-2 NA TRBD2 TGTGCCAGCAGCCTAGGGACTAGCGGGCCTAGCACAGATACGCAGTATTTT CASSLGTSGPSTDTQYF
TRBJ2-7 TRBV4-2 NA NA TGTGCCAGCAGCCAGGACCTAGGGGGTCGGTACGAGCAGTACTTC CASSQDLGGRYEQYF
TRBJ1-2 TRBV28 NA NA TGTGCCAGCAATAAAGCCGGCCCCTATGGCTACACCTTC CASNKAGPYGYTF
TRBJ2-5 TRBV19 NA NA TGTGCCAGTAGTATAGATCTCAGAATTTGGGAGACCCAGTACTTC CASSIDLRIWETQYF
TRBJ2-3 TRBV11-2 once TRBD2 TGTGCCAGCAGCTTAGCCCTACTAGCGGGAGTGGTAACAGATACGCAGTATTTT CASSLALLAGVVTDTQYF
TRBJ2-3 TRBV19 NA TRBD1 TGTGCCACCGCACCAGGGGGCGGCACAGATACGCAGTATTTT CATAPGGGTDTQYF
TRBJ2-5 TRBV24-1 NA NA TGTGCCACCAGTGATCGACACCAAAGGGAGACCCAGTACTTC CATSDRHQRETQYF
TRBJ2-1 TRBV5-1 NA TRBD2 TGCGCCAGCAGCCTGGAGCGGGGACGGTTGGATGAGCAGTTCTTC CASSLERGRLDEQFF
TRBJ1-3 TRBV18 NA NA TGTGCCAGCTCCCAAGGACAGACGAGCTCTGGAAACACCATATATTTT CASSQGQTSSGNTIYF
TRBJ2-3 TRBV18 NA TRBD2 TGTGCCAGCTCACCTCCGGGGTGGGGCAGAGCGGGACCAGATACGCAGTATTTT CASSPPGWGRAGPDTQYF
TRBJ1-3 TRBV28 NA TRBD1 TGTGCCAGCAGTTTACCCAGACAGGGAAGTGGAAACACCATATATTTT CASSLPRQGSGNTIYF
TRBJ1-4 TRBV2 few NA TGTGCCAGCACGTCCCAACGGGGGGGCTCCGGTCTGTTTTTT CASTSQRGGSGLFF
TRBJ2-5 TRBV5-1 NA TRBD2 TGCGCCAGCAGCTTGGCGAAGGCGGGAGCAAAGGAAGAGACCCAGTACTTC CASSLAKAGAKEETQYF
TRBJ2-7 TRBV14 NA NA TGTGCCAGCAGCCAAGCGGGAGCCTCTACCTACGAGCAGTACTTC CASSQAGASTYEQYF
TRBJ1-1 TRBV10-1 NA TRBD1 TGCGCCAGCAGTCGGGACAGCATGAACACTGAAGCTTTCTTT CASSRDSMNTEAFF
TRBJ2-7 TRBV6-5 NA NA TGTGCCAGCAGTTACTCGGACGCTGGGGGATTCTACGAGCAGTACTTC CASSYSDAGGFYEQYF
TRBJ2-4 TRBV4-1 NA TRBD2 TGCGCCAGCAGCCAACCCAGATTCCGACTAGCGGGAGACATGGCCAAAAACATTCAGTACTTC CASSQPRFRLAGDMAKNIQYF
TRBJ2-5 TRBV10-1 NA NA TGCGCCAGCAGTGAGTCCGAGGGCGTCCAAGAGACCCAGTACTTC CASSESEGVQETQYF
TRBJ2-7 TRBV4-1 NA TRBD1 TGCGCCAGCAGCCAAGTATTGATAATGACCGGGACAGGGGCCTACGAGCAGTACTTC CASSQVLIMTGTGAYEQYF
TRBJ2-7 TRBV3-1/TRBV3-2 NA TRBD2 TGTGCCACCCGGACGGAAATGGGGGGGAAGTACTTC CATRTEMGGKYF
TRBJ2-1 TRBV14 NA TRBD2 TGTGCCAGCAGCCACGGTTGGAATAGCGGGAGGGTGTACAATGAGCAGTTCTTC CASSHGWNSGRVYNEQFF
TRBJ2-1 TRBV7-8 NA TRBD2 TGTGCCAGCAGCTTGGCCCTAGCGGGAGTGGGAAGTGAGCAGTTCTTC CASSLALAGVGSEQFF
TRBJ1-1 TRBV9 NA NA TGTGCCAGCAGCGTAGACGGCAGAGGAGGAGGCACTGAAGCTTTCTTT CASSVDGRGGGTEAFF
TRBJ1-5 TRBV15 NA NA TGTGCCACCAGCGTGCAGGGTGATCAGCCCCAGCATTTT CATSVQGDQPQHF